This T cell receptor (beta chain) is drawn from a study of blood T cell repertoires in COVID-19. Study details: Some COVID-19 samples were acute and others convalescent; all came from the United States, Italy and Spain. In each case, the material was cDNA or gDNA derived from T cells, B-cell-depleted T cells, or PBMCs.

The CDR3 totals 17 residues. Germline V gene sequence: CDR1 SGHNT, CDR2 YENEEA. The V gene end was trimmed by 1 base and the J gene end by 1 base; junction bases not matched to a gene: 7. In the authors' methods: Counts of nucleated cells, estimated from reference gene primer amplification, were obtained. Data came from immunoSEQ multiplex PCR; TCRdb stores just in-frame clones and leaves some out. That table is the source of V, J and clone size, and D and trimming were worked out from the DNA. The sample consists of approximately 250,000 clones, about 83% of them appearing once. The V and J genes are TRBV11-3 and TRBJ2-1; the match to TRBD1 covers 7 bases. This TCR came from a human donor in a cohort sampled during active COVID-19. The material sequenced was peripheral blood. CDR3 residues: CASSLGGNRGSYNEQFF. In DNA form, the CDR3 reads TGTGCCAGCAGCTTAGGGGGTAACAGGGGTTCCTACAATGAGCAGTTCTTC.